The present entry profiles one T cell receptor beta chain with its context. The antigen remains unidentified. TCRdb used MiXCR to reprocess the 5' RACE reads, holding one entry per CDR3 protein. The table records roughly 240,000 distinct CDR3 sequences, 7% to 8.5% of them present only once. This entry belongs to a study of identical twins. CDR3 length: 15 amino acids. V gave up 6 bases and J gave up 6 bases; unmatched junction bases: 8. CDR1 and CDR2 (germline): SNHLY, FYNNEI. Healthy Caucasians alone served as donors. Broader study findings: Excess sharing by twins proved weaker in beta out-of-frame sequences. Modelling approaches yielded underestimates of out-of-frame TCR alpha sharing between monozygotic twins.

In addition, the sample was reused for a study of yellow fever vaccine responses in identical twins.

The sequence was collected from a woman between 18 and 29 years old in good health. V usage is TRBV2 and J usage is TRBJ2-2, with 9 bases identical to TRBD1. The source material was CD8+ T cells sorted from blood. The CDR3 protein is CASSLGQGVPGELFF. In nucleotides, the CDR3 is TGTGCCAGCAGCCTGGGACAGGGTGTCCCCGGGGAGCTGTTTTTT.